This T cell receptor beta chain was sequenced for a study of cytomegalovirus exposure and HLA in healthy donors. Some clones are missing from TCRdb's copy, which holds only in-frame ones; the method was immunoSEQ multiplex PCR. Seen here are over 200,000 clones, 80% to 90% observed once, and the top ten hold about 2.7%. Germline V lookup: CDR1 LNHNV, CDR2 YYDKDF (reference sequence). V was clipped by 9 bases and J by 2 bases; unmatched bases: 16. This CDR3 has 16 amino acids. The study's findings and limits: Rare sequences made up most TCRs, while some public TCRs were found in many donors. Overall, some 160 TCR beta chains were annotated as cytomegalovirus-associated.

About this clone: As yet, its antigen is unknown.

The chain has TRBV15 and TRBJ2-7; TRBD2 matches at 7 bases. The receptor comes from a woman younger than 30 in good health and CMV-seronegative. Sequencing was done on a sample of PBMCs. CDR3 DNA: TGTGCCACTGCAGCAGAGCGGGCAGGGAGGGCCTACGAGCAGTACTTC. Residues: CATAAERAGRAYEQYF.